This T cell receptor (beta chain) is from a study of blood T cell repertoires in COVID-19. V shed 7 bases and J 0 bases; nucleotides not matched to a gene: 12. The CDR3 is made up of 17 amino acids. Looked up from germline, CDR1 is SGHVS and CDR2 is FQNEAQ. Only a few counts were recorded for this clone. In the original workflow: The assay estimated nucleated cells by amplifying reference gene primers. Assay: immunoSEQ multiplex PCR; the TCRdb copy retains only in-frame clones and omits some. V and J calls and clone size are as listed in that table; D and trimming were resolved from the DNA. The table shows 100,000 to 150,000 clones, with roughly 90% occurring only once.

Sequencing was carried out using peripheral blood. The rearrangement links TRBV7-8 to TRBJ1-3, with 7 positions matching TRBD1. This TCR derives from a man aged 45-60 years with active or convalescent COVID-19. The CDR3 DNA reads as TGTGCCAGCACCGAAGCTTGGGACAGAGGCTCTGGAAACACCATATATTTT. Its translation: CASTEAWDRGSGNTIYF.